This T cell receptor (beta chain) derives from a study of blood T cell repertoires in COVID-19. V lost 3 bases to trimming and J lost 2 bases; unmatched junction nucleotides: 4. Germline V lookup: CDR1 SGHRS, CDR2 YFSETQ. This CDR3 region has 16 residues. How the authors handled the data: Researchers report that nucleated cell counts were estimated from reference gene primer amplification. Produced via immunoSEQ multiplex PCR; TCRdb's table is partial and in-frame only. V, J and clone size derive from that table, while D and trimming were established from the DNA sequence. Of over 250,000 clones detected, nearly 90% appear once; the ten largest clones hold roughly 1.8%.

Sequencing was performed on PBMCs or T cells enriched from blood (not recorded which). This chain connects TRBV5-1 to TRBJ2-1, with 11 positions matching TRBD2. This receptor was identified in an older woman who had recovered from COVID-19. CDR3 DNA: TGCGCCAGCAGCTACATGACTAGCGGGACCTACAATGAGCAGTTCTTC. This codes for CASSYMTSGTYNEQFF.